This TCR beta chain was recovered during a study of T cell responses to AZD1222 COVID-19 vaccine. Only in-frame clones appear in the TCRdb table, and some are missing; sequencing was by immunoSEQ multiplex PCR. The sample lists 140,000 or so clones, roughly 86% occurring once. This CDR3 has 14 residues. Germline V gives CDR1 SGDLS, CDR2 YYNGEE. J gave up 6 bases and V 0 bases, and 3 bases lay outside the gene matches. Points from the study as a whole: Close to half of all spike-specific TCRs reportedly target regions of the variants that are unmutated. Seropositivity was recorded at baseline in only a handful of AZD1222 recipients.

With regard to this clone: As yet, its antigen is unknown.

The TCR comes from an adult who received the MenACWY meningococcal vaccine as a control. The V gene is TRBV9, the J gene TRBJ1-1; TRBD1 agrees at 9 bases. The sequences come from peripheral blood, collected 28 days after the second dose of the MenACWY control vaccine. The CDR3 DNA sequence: TGTGCCAGCAGCGTAGGGGACAGGGTCGCTGAAGCTTTCTTT. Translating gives CASSVGDRVAEAFF.